One and the same sample provided the 22 T cell receptor beta chains below, sequenced in a study of PD-1 blockade in mismatch repair-deficient tumors. Assay used: immunoSEQ multiplex PCR; TCRdb lists only in-frame clones, some missing. Among 14,000 or so clones listed, roughly 82% were seen once. Material: PBMCs, obtained around 15 weeks after starting pembrolizumab. The receptors here all came from an adult with mismatch repair-deficient cancer.

The genes are TRBV9 and TRBJ2-7, with 9 bases aligning to TRBD1. The CDR3 spans 15 residues. Germline CDR1 SGDLS, CDR2 YYNGEE. The V gene end was trimmed by 3 bases and the J gene end by 3 bases; junction bases not matched to a gene: 7. As DNA, the CDR3 is TGTGCCAGCAGCGGAGCCGGGACAGGGATCTACGAGCAGTACTTC. Its translation is CASSGAGTGIYEQYF.

The chain is built from TRBV19 and TRBJ1-5, with D possibly matching TRBD1 (6 bases). This CDR3 region has 18 residues. Trimming left V 0 bases short and J 3 bases short, with 18 bases between. Germline V lookup: CDR1 LNHDA, CDR2 SQIVND (reference sequence). In DNA form, the CDR3 reads TGTGCCAGTAGTATAGAGGGGCCCGATACAGGGTTCAATCAGCCCCAGCATTTT. Residues: CASSIEGPDTGFNQPQHF.

This clone was seen only once. This chain links TRBV5-1 with TRBJ1-2; 7 bases are shared with TRBD1. Germline lookup yields CDR1 SGHRS and CDR2 YFSETQ. V shed 0 bases and J 2 bases; nucleotides not matched to a gene: 1. This CDR3 is 14 amino acids long. CDR3 nucleotide sequence: TGCGCCAGCAGCTTGGGGACAGGCAACTATGGCTACACCTTC. It is translated as CASSLGTGNYGYTF.

This rearrangement joins TRBV29-1 to TRBJ2-5; no firm D call. The germline V gene has CDR1 SQVTM and CDR2 ANQGSEA. This CDR3 spans 10 amino acids. V lost 5 bases, J lost 5 bases, and 6 bases lay in between. The DNA of the CDR3 is TGCAGCGTTCGCGTGGAGACCCAGTACTTC. This sequence encodes CSVRVETQYF.

V gene TRBV15 combines with J gene TRBJ2-7, with 12 bases aligning to TRBD2. Losses at the gene ends were 0 bases for V and 7 bases for J; bases not matched to a gene: 7. Germline CDR1 is LNHNV and CDR2 is YYDKDF (reference sequence). The length of the CDR3 is 16 residues. CDR3 coding DNA: TGTGCCACCAGCAGAGAACTACTAGCGGGAGGAAGGGAGCAGTACTTC. This translates into CATSRELLAGGREQYF.

The chain joins TRBV27 to TRBJ2-1, with 12 positions matching TRBD2. The V gene end was trimmed by 2 bases and the J gene end by 13 bases; junction bases not matched to a gene: 9. The CDR3 length is 15 residues. Germline V CDR1 and CDR2: MNHEY, SMNVEV (reference sequence). The CDR3 DNA reads TGTGCCAGCAGTTTAAGTCTAGCGGGAGGGCTTGAACAGTTCTTC. Amino acids: CASSLSLAGGLEQFF.

CDR3 DNA sequence: TGTGCCAGTAGTTTTCGAAGGGTCGGGGTTGGCACCGGGGAGCTGTTTTTT. Encoded protein: CASSFRRVGVGTGELFF. The chain combines TRBV19 with TRBJ2-2; perhaps TRBD2 as D (5 bases). Trimming stripped 5 bases from V and 4 bases from J, with 20 bases between. Germline CDR1 and CDR2: LNHDA and SQIVND (reference sequence). The CDR3 covers 17 residues.

The rearrangement uses TRBV29-1 and TRBJ2-1; D remains ambiguous. V lost 4 bases, J lost 5 bases, and 6 bases lay in between. The CDR3 consists of 11 residues. Germline CDR1 is SQVTM and CDR2 is ANQGSEA. CDR3 in amino acids: CSVGQNNEQFF. CDR3 nucleotides: TGCAGCGTTGGTCAGAACAATGAGCAGTTCTTC.

The J gene is TRBJ2-3, the V gene TRBV14; 9 bases agree with TRBD2. Germline loops: CDR1 SGHDN, CDR2 FVKESK. The V segment lost 10 bases and the J segment 5 bases; nucleotides outside the gene matches: 13. The CDR3 consists of 15 residues. The DNA for the CDR3 is TGTGCCACCGCCCCTCTAGCGGGATCGATAGATACGCAGTATTTT. This sequence encodes CATAPLAGSIDTQYF.

The CDR3 coding sequence is TGTGCCAGCTCACCGGGACAGGGTAGTGAAAAACTGTTTTTT. It yields the protein CASSPGQGSEKLFF. The V call is TRBV18, the J call TRBJ1-4; 9 nucleotides line up with TRBD1. The CDR3 totals 14 residues. The germline gives CDR1 KGHSH, CDR2 LQKENI. The trim removed 3 bases at V and 7 bases at J, leaving 3 bases unmatched.

This rearrangement joins TRBV2 to TRBJ1-6; TRBD1 is a possible D gene (6 bases). There are 13 residues in the CDR3. Trimming took off 11 bases at V and 6 bases at J, with 14 bases between the two ends. The V gene's germline CDR1 is SNHLY and CDR2 FYNNEI. CDR3 protein: CARRDTFNSPLHF. The CDR3 DNA is TGTGCCCGCCGGGACACCTTTAATTCACCCCTCCACTTT.

The chain has TRBV2 and TRBJ1-3, with TRBD1 matching over 8 bases. The CDR3 is made up of 15 amino acids. V lost 5 bases to trimming and J lost 2 bases; unmatched junction nucleotides: 5. Germline loops: CDR1 SNHLY, CDR2 FYNNEI. The DNA for the CDR3 is TGTGCCAGCAGTACGGACAGGGTTCCTGGAAACACCATATATTTT. Translation: CASSTDRVPGNTIYF.

This chain uses TRBV4-2 with TRBJ2-7, with TRBD2 matching 9 bases. V trimming: 1 base; J trimming: 6 bases; junction bases outside the gene matches: 7. CDR1 is LGHNA, CDR2 YNFKEQ, per germline. The CDR3 has 15 amino acids. Written as DNA, the CDR3 is TGTGCCAGCAGCCAAGGACCGGGACTAGCTGGCGAGCAGTACTTC. This codes for CASSQGPGLAGEQYF.

The V and J genes are TRBV5-1 and TRBJ2-7; D possibly corresponds to TRBD1 (5 bases). This CDR3 comprises 13 residues. Germline values: CDR1 SGHRS, CDR2 YFSETQ. V gave up 0 bases and J gave up 3 bases, with 7 bases separating them. The CDR3 sequence: CASSLGQIYEQYF. As DNA, the CDR3 is TGCGCCAGCAGCTTGGGACAGATCTACGAGCAGTACTTC. Together with reference TRBV5-1 and TRBJ2-7, the CDR3 gives the full variable domain: KAGVTQTPRYLIKTRGQQVTLSCSPISGHRSVSWYQQTPGQGLQFLFEYFSETQRNKGNFPGRFSGRQFSNSRSEMNVSTLELGDSALYLCASSLGQIYEQYFGPGTRLTVT.

The chain uses TRBV7-8 and TRBJ2-2; maybe TRBD1 (5 bases). Germline V gene lookup returns CDR1 SGHVS and CDR2 FQNEAQ. Trimming pared 2 bases from V and 3 bases from J, leaving 10 bases between. This CDR3 has 15 amino acids. The CDR3 nucleotides read TGTGCCAGCAGCTTATCGACAGACCACACCGGGGAGCTGTTTTTT. Translating gives CASSLSTDHTGELFF.

The rearrangement links TRBV9 to TRBJ1-5; TRBD1 is a possible D gene (6 bases). This CDR3 is built from 15 residues. From germline, CDR1 is SGDLS and CDR2 YYNGEE. The germline V and J ends were trimmed by 0 bases and 4 bases, with 11 bases remaining between them. The CDR3 sequence: CASSVGRGLNQPQHF. The CDR3 region has the DNA TGTGCCAGCAGCGTAGGCAGGGGTTTAAATCAGCCCCAGCATTTT.

The chain has TRBV2 and TRBJ2-5; D is uncertain. This CDR3 comprises 11 residues. V was trimmed by 3 bases and J by 5 bases, leaving 4 bases between them. CDR1 is SNHLY and CDR2 is FYNNEI in the germline V gene. CDR3 sequence (DNA): TGTGCCAGCAGTGACGTGGAGACCCAGTACTTC. This sequence encodes CASSDVETQYF.

V gene TRBV5-6 combines with J gene TRBJ2-3, with 7 positions matching TRBD1. V was clipped by 0 bases and J by 2 bases; unmatched bases: 9. Per germline, CDR1 SGHDT and CDR2 YYEEEE. The CDR3 has 17 residues. CDR3 region: CASSLEQGTTITDTQYF. The CDR3 DNA follows: TGTGCCAGCAGCTTGGAACAGGGGACAACAATCACAGATACGCAGTATTTT.

Remarks on this clone: A junction boundary mismatches the germline segment, possibly from a read error. The chain is built from TRBV7-7 and TRBJ2-1; 11 nucleotides align to TRBD2. CDR1 is SSHAT and CDR2 is FNYEAQ in the germline V gene (reference sequence). The CDR3 contains 15 residues. The chain's CDR3 is CASSLTSGSRYEQFF. The CDR3 nucleotides read TGTGCTAGCAGCTTAACTAGCGGGAGTCGCTATGAGCAGTTCTTC.

The chain couples TRBV21-1 to TRBJ2-1; the table's D call TRBD2 went unverified against the DNA. TRBV21-1 is recorded as a pseudogene. The length of the CDR3 is 21 residues. The CDR3 DNA reads TGTGCCAGCAGCAAAGGGGACCGGACTAGCGGGAGGTCCATCACCTACAATGAGCAGTTCTTC. Protein product: CASSKGDRTSGRSITYNEQFF.

J is TRBJ2-4 and V is TRBV2, with 11 positions matching TRBD1. The CDR3 has 16 amino acids. J gave up 8 bases and V 4 bases, and 10 bases lay outside the gene matches. CDR1 is SNHLY, CDR2 FYNNEI, per germline. The CDR3 protein is CASSADRDRGLDIQYF. The CDR3 DNA is TGTGCCAGCAGTGCGGACCGGGACAGGGGGTTGGACATTCAGTACTTC.

This clone was seen a few times. The chain recombines TRBV27 with TRBJ2-7; TRBD2 matches 7 bases. Unmatched junction bases numbered 17, after V lost 5 bases and J lost 4 bases. The CDR3 spans 17 residues. Germline-derived CDR1 and CDR2 are MNHEY and SMNVEV (reference sequence). CDR3 DNA: TGTGCCAGCAGTCCGGAGGGTATCAGCGGGAAGATTTACGAGCAGTACTTC. This gives the protein CASSPEGISGKIYEQYF.